The subject of this entry is one T cell receptor (beta chain). What it binds is not known. Germline CDR1 MDHEN, CDR2 SYDVKM. After removal of 6 bases from V and 1 base from J, the junction contained 8 bases not matched to a gene. This CDR3 has 15 residues. These data are taken from a study of T cell responses to AZD1222 COVID-19 vaccine. The assay was immunoSEQ multiplex PCR, and TCRdb's table has in-frame clones only and misses some. In the table there are 190,000 or so clones, approximately 90% of which are singletons. Study-wide results and caveats: Spike-specific TCR breadth rose after two AZD1222 doses, and depth rose as well. At 160-218 and 743-854, vaccine-associated CD4 TCRs were dominant, and they spanned spike. Baseline antibody screening turned up just 6 or 7 seropositive AZD1222 recipients.

Pooled samples include second doses given at about 4 or 12 weeks. The source of this sequence is an adult who received the AZD1222 COVID-19 vaccine. This sequence joins TRBV28 and TRBJ1-2; 7 bases match TRBD1. This specimen consisted of peripheral blood, obtained 28 days after the second AZD1222 dose. The CDR3 here is CASRPTGAVNYGYTF. In DNA form, the CDR3 reads TGTGCCAGCAGACCAACAGGGGCCGTTAACTATGGCTACACCTTC.